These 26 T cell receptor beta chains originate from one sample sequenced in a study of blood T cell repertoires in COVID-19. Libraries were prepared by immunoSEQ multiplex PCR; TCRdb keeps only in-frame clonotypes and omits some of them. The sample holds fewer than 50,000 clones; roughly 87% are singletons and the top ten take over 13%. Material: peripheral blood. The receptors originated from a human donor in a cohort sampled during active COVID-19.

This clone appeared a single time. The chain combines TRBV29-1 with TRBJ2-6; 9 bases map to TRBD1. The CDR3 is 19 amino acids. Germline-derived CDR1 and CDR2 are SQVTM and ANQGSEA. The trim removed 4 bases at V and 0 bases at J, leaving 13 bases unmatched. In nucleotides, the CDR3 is TGCAGCGTTGTTGGATTGGGGACAGGGTCCACCTCTGGGGCCAACGTCCTGACTTTC. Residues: CSVVGLGTGSTSGANVLTF. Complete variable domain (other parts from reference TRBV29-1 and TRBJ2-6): SAVISQKPSRDICQRGTSLTIQCQVDSQVTMMFWYRQQPGQSLTLIATANQGSEATYESGFVIDKFPISRPNLTFSTLTVSNMSPEDSSIYLCSVVGLGTGSTSGANVLTFGAGSRLTVL.

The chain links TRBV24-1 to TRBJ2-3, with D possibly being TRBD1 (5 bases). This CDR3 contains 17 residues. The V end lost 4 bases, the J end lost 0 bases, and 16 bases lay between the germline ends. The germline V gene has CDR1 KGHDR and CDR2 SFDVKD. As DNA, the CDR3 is TGTGCCACCAGTGAACCAGCCGACAGTCAGAGCACAGATACGCAGTATTTT. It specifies CATSEPADSQSTDTQYF.

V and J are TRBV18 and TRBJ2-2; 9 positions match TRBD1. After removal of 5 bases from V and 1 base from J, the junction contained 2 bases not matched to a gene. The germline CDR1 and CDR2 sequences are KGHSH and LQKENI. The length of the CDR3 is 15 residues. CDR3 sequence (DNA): TGTGCCAGCTCAACAGGGGGCAGGAACACCGGGGAGCTGTTTTTT. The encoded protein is CASSTGGRNTGELFF.

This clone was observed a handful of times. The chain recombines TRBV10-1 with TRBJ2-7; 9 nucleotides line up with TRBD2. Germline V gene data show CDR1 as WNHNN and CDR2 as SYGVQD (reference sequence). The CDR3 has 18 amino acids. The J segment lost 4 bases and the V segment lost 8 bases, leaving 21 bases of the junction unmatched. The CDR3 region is CASPERAGPSGIGYEQYF. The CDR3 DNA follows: TGCGCCAGCCCAGAGAGGGCGGGCCCTAGCGGGATAGGGTACGAGCAGTACTTC.

In DNA form, the CDR3 reads TGTGCCATCAAGGTGACTAGCGGGAGCCCAGATACGCAGTATTTT. It codes for CAIKVTSGSPDTQYF. V usage is TRBV10-3 and J usage is TRBJ2-3; 12 positions match TRBD2. With V trimmed by 7 bases and J by 4 bases, 6 bases remained unmatched. This CDR3 region has 15 residues. Germline lookup yields CDR1 ENHRY and CDR2 SYGVKD.

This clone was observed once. CDR3 nucleotides: TGTGCCAGCAGCTTACTTGCTGGGGCCAACGTCCTGACTTTC. It codes for CASSLLAGANVLTF. The chain employs TRBV7-2 and TRBJ2-6, with no clear D. V was clipped by 2 bases and J by 2 bases, with 4 bases between them. Per germline, CDR1 SGHTA and CDR2 FQGNSA. This CDR3 contains 14 residues.

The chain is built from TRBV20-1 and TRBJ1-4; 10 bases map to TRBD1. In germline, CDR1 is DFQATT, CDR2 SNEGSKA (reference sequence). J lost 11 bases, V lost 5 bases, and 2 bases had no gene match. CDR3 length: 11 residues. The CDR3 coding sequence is TGCAGTGCTTCGGACAGGGGGAAACTGTTTTTT. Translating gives CSASDRGKLFF.

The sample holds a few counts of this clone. The CDR3 sequence: CASSKGPAGGEQNTGELFF. In DNA form, the CDR3 reads TGTGCCAGCAGCAAAGGGCCAGCGGGAGGTGAACAAAACACCGGGGAGCTGTTTTTT. This chain links TRBV21-1 with TRBJ2-2; no DNA check was done on the table's D call, TRBD2. TRBV21-1 is described as a pseudogene. CDR3 length: 19 amino acids.

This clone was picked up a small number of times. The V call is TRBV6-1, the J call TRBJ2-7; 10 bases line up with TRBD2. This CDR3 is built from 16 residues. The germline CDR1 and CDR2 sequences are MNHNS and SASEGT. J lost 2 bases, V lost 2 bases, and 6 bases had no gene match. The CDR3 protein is CASSESASGRAYEQYF. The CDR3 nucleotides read TGTGCCAGCAGTGAATCAGCCAGCGGGAGGGCCTACGAGCAGTACTTC.

The CDR3 DNA follows: TGTGCCAGTAGTACCGGGACAGCGGATGAAAAACTGTTTTTT. It translates to CASSTGTADEKLFF. This chain uses TRBV19 with TRBJ1-4, with 7 bases matching TRBD1. The V segment lost 4 bases and the J segment 6 bases; nucleotides outside the gene matches: 5. Germline V gene data show CDR1 as LNHDA and CDR2 as SQIVND (reference sequence). The CDR3 is 14 amino acids. Looking up the rest from reference TRBV19 and TRBJ1-4 gives the full variable domain: DGGITQSPKYLFRKEGQNVTLSCEQNLNHDAMYWYRQDPGQGLRLIYYSQIVNDFQKGDIAEGYSVSREKKESFPLTVTSAQKNPTAFYLCASSTGTADEKLFFGSGTQLSVL.

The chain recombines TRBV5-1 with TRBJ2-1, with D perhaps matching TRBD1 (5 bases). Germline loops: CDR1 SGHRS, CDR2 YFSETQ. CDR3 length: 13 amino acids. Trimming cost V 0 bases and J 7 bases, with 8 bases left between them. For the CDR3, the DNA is TGCGCCAGCAGCTTGGCCCAGGGAAATGAGCAGTTCTTC. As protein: CASSLAQGNEQFF. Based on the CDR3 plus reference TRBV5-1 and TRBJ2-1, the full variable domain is KAGVTQTPRYLIKTRGQQVTLSCSPISGHRSVSWYQQTPGQGLQFLFEYFSETQRNKGNFPGRFSGRQFSNSRSEMNVSTLELGDSALYLCASSLAQGNEQFFGPGTRLTVL.

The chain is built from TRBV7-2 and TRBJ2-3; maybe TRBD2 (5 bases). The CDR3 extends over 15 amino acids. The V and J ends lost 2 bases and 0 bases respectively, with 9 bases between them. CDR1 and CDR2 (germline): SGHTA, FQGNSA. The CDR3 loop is CASSLIARSTDTQYF. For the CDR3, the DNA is TGTGCCAGCAGCTTAATAGCGCGGAGCACAGATACGCAGTATTTT.

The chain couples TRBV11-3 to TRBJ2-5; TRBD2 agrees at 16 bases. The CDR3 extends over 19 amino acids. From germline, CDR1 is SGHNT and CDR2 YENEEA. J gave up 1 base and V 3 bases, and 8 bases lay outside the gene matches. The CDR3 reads CASSFPPGLAGGTQETQYF. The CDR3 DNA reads TGTGCCAGCAGCTTCCCCCCGGGACTAGCGGGAGGGACCCAAGAGACCCAGTACTTC.

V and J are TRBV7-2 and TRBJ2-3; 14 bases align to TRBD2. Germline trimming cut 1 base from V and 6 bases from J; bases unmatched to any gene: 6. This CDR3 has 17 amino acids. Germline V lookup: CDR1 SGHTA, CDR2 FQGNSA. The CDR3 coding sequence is TGTGCCAGCAGCTTAGAGACTAGCGGGAGGGCCGGGGATACGCAGTATTTT. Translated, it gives CASSLETSGRAGDTQYF.

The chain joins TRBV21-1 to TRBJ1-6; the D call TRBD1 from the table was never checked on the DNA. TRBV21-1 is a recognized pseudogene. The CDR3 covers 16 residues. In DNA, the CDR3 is TGTGCCAGCAGCAAAGATATCAACAGGGGGGAGTCACCCCTCCACTTT. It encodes CASSKDINRGESPLHF.

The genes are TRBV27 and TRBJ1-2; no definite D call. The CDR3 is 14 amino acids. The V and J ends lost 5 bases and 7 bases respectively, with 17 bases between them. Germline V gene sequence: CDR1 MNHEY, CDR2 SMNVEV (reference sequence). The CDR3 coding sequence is TGTGCCAGCAGTCCACCGGATAGAGGCGGTGGCTACACCTTC. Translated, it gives CASSPPDRGGGYTF.

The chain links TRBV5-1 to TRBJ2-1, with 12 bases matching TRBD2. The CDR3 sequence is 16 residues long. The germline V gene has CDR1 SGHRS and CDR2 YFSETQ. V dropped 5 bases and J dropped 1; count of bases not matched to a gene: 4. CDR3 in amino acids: CASSQLAGGSYNEQFF. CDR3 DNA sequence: TGCGCCAGCAGTCAACTAGCGGGAGGTTCCTACAATGAGCAGTTCTTC.

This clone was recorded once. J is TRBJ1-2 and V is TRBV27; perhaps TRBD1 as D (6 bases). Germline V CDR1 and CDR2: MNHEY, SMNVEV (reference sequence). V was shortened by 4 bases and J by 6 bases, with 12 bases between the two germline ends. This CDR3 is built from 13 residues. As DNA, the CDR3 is TGTGCCAGCAGTTCCCAGGGGAGGGATGGCTACACCTTC. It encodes CASSSQGRDGYTF.

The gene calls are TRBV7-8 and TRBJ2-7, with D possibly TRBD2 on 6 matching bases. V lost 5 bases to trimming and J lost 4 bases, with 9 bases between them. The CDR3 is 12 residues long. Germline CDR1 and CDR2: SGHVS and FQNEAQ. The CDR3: CASSPGLYEQYF. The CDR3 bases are TGTGCCAGCAGCCCGGGACTGTACGAGCAGTACTTC.

CDR3 DNA sequence: TGTGCCAGCTCGACCACTGCAGGGCTGAACACTGAAGCTTTCTTT. Its translation is CASSTTAGLNTEAFF. The chain uses TRBV18 and TRBJ1-1; a weak D match, TRBD1 (5 bases). Per germline, CDR1 KGHSH and CDR2 LQKENI. This CDR3 is 15 amino acids long. Trimming removed 6 bases at V and 0 bases at J, with 14 bases between.

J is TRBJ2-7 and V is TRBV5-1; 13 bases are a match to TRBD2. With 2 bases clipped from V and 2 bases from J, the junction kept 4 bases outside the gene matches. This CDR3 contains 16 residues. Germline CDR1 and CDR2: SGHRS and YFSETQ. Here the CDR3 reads CASSFGTSGNPYEQYF. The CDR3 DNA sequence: TGCGCCAGCAGCTTTGGGACTAGCGGGAATCCCTACGAGCAGTACTTC.

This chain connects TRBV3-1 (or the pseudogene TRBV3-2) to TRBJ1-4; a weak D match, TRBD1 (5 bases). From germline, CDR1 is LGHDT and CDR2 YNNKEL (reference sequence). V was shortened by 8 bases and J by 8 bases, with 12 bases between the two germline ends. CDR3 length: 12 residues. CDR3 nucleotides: TGTGCCAGCGGAGCGGGACCGGAAAAACTGTTTTTT. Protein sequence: CASGAGPEKLFF.

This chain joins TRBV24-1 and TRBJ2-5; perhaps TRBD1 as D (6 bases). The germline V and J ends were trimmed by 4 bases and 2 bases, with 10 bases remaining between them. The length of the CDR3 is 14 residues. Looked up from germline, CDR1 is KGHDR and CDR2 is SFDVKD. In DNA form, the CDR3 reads TGTGCCACCAGTGAAGGGGGTCCACAAGAGACCCAGTACTTC. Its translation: CATSEGGPQETQYF.

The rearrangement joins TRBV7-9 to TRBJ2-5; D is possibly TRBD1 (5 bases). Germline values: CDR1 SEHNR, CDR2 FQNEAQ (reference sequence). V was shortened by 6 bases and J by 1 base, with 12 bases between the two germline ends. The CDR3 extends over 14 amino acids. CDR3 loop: CASSPTAVQETQYF. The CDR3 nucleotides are TGTGCCAGCAGTCCGACAGCCGTCCAAGAGACCCAGTACTTC. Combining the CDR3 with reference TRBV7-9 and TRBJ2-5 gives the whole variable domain DTGVSQNPRHKITKRGQNVTFRCDPISEHNRLYWYRQTLGQGPEFLTYFQNEAQLEKSRLLSDRFSAERPKGSFSTLEIQRTEQGDSAMYLCASSPTAVQETQYFGPGTRLLVL.

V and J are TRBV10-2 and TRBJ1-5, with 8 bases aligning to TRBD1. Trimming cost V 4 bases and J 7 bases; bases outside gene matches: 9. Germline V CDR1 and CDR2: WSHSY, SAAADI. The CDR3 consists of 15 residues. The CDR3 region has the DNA TGCGCCAGCAGTGGACAGGGGAGGAGGATACAGCCCCAGCATTTT. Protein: CASSGQGRRIQPQHF.

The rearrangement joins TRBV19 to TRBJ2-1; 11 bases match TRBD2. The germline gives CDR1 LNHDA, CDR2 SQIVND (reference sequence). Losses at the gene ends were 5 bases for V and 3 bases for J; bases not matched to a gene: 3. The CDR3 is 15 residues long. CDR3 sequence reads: CASSPGLADYNEQFF. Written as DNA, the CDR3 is TGTGCCAGTAGTCCGGGACTAGCGGACTACAATGAGCAGTTCTTC.